Following are 16 T cell receptor beta chains from one sample sequenced in a study of human T cells and chemical hapten exposure. TCRdb re-analysed the RACE reads in MiXCR, keeping a single row per CDR3 protein. Here the sample spans roughly 180,000 distinct CDR3 sequences, 20% to 25% being singletons. Time point specified: patch test 1, 2 weeks after DPC sensitization. Treatment described: therapeutic diphenylcyclopropenone sensitization with weekly scalp DPC. Sequenced here: whole blood, sampled in connection with sensitization to the hapten diphenylcyclopropenone (DPC). Source of these receptors: a woman in her forties or fifties with alopecia areata. Some clones in this sample may be carry-over from other donors' samples.

The chain combines TRBV6-5 with TRBJ2-1; tentatively, D is TRBD1 (6 bases). V was shortened by 0 bases and J by 4 bases, with 7 bases between the two germline ends. From germline, CDR1 is MNHEY and CDR2 SVGAGI. The CDR3 is made up of 14 amino acids. The DNA for the CDR3 is TGTGCCAGCAGTTACTCTACAGGGTACAATGAGCAGTTCTTC. It specifies CASSYSTGYNEQFF.

Concerning this clonotype itself: Compared with germline, one end of the junction differs, possibly owing to a read error. This chain joins TRBV3-1 and TRBJ2-5; the D is unclear. This CDR3 is 12 amino acids long. Germline values: CDR1 LGHDT, CDR2 YNNKEL (reference sequence). The CDR3 here is CASSQGKALNAF. In DNA form, the CDR3 reads TGTGCCAGCAGCCAAGGGAAAGCGCTCAACGCCTTC.

The sample holds a few counts of this clonotype. The CDR3 region is CASSQALTGGYGYTF. The CDR3 DNA reads TGTGCCAGCAGCCAAGCCCTAACAGGAGGCTATGGCTACACCTTC. This chain connects TRBV3-1 to TRBJ1-2; D possibly corresponds to TRBD1 (5 bases). Germline CDR1 LGHDT, CDR2 YNNKEL (reference sequence). The CDR3 extends over 15 amino acids. The ends were cut back, 1 base at V and 4 bases at J, with 13 bases in the middle.

The chain has TRBV29-1 and TRBJ2-7; D is tentatively TRBD1 or TRBD2 (6 bases each). Trimming stripped 2 bases from V and 2 bases from J, with 10 bases between. The CDR3 runs to 13 residues. Germline values: CDR1 SQVTM, CDR2 ANQGSEA. The CDR3 sequence is CSVEWRGTYEQYF. In DNA, the CDR3 is TGCAGCGTTGAATGGAGGGGGACCTACGAGCAGTACTTC.

The chain uses TRBV6-1 and TRBJ1-2; D is undetermined. CDR3 length equals 14 residues. Per the germline V gene, CDR1 is MNHNS and CDR2 is SASEGT. Trimming stripped 2 bases from V and 1 base from J, with 8 bases between. The CDR3 protein is CASSELGSNYGYTF. DNA for the CDR3: TGTGCCAGCAGTGAATTGGGCAGTAACTATGGCTACACCTTC.

The V and J genes are TRBV9 and TRBJ1-1; D is possibly TRBD1 (6 bases). Trimming took off 3 bases at V and 1 base at J, with 16 bases between the two ends. Per the germline V gene, CDR1 is SGDLS and CDR2 is YYNGEE. The CDR3 sequence is 16 residues long. The CDR3 nucleotides are TGTGCCAGCAGCGAGGGGGGGCTGGTGGGGAACACTGAAGCTTTCTTT. Its protein product is CASSEGGLVGNTEAFF.

This clonotype came up a few times. The chain has TRBV20-1 and TRBJ2-3; D is possibly TRBD2 (6 bases). V was clipped by 5 bases and J by 0 bases, with 15 bases between them. The CDR3 is 15 residues long. Germline lookup yields CDR1 DFQATT and CDR2 SNEGSKA (reference sequence). The CDR3 nucleotides read TGCAGTGCTCCTAAGCGGGCCTCAAGCACAGATACGCAGTATTTT. Encoded protein: CSAPKRASSTDTQYF.

This clonotype was seen a handful of times. As DNA, the CDR3 is TGTGCCAGCAGCTTAGAAGAGGCGGGAGGACAATATAAAGAGACCCAGTACTTC. Protein: CASSLEEAGGQYKETQYF. V gene TRBV7-2 combines with J gene TRBJ2-5; 8 bases line up with TRBD2. V trimming: 1 base; J trimming: 3 bases; junction bases outside the gene matches: 13. This CDR3 is 18 amino acids long. Germline values: CDR1 SGHTA, CDR2 FQGNSA.

J is TRBJ1-6 and V is TRBV30; D ambiguous. Germline V gives CDR1 GTSNPN, CDR2 SVGIG (reference sequence). Trimming removed 3 bases from V and 10 bases from J, with 10 bases in between. This CDR3 is 12 amino acids long. CDR3 amino acids: CAWRNGESPLHF. As DNA, the CDR3 is TGTGCCTGGAGGAACGGGGAATCACCCCTCCACTTT.

This chain links TRBV2 with TRBJ2-1; the D call may be TRBD1 or TRBD2 (6 bases each). V shed 1 base and J shed 7 bases, with 11 bases lying between them. CDR3 size: 14 residues. Per germline, CDR1 SNHLY and CDR2 FYNNEI. This chain's CDR3 is CASSEDGGENEQFF. The CDR3 nucleotides read TGTGCCAGCAGTGAAGACGGGGGCGAGAATGAGCAGTTCTTC.

This clonotype was counted between two and nine times. The V gene is TRBV25-1, the J gene TRBJ1-2; 8 nucleotides agree with TRBD1. Germline CDR1 MGHDK, CDR2 SYGVNS. The CDR3 loop spans 15 amino acids. Trimming took 6 bases from V and 5 from J; bases not matched to a gene: 11. The DNA for the CDR3 is TGTGCCAGCAGCGGCCAAATGGACAGGGCATATGGCTACACCTTC. Its protein is CASSGQMDRAYGYTF.

The gene calls are TRBV5-1 and TRBJ1-5, with a weak D call TRBD1 (5 bases). Looked up from germline, CDR1 is SGHRS and CDR2 is YFSETQ. The V gene lost 1 base and the J gene lost 5 bases, with 10 bases spanning the gap. The CDR3 runs to 14 residues. The CDR3 DNA follows: TGCGCCAGCAGCTTGCGGCAGGGACATCAGCCCCAGCATTTT. It yields the protein CASSLRQGHQPQHF.

This chain links TRBV7-9 with TRBJ2-1, with D possibly matching TRBD2 (6 bases). The CDR3 covers 15 residues. The germline V and J ends were trimmed by 5 bases and 7 bases, with 18 bases remaining between them. Germline CDR1 SEHNR, CDR2 FQNEAQ (reference sequence). As DNA, the CDR3 is TGTGCCAGCAGCCTCCCTGGGGGGAGTAGGAATGAGCAGTTCTTC. Translation: CASSLPGGSRNEQFF.

In this sample, this clonotype turned up a few times. V gene TRBV7-9 combines with J gene TRBJ1-4; 9 bases line up with TRBD1. In germline, CDR1 is SEHNR, CDR2 FQNEAQ (reference sequence). V was clipped by 4 bases and J by 7 bases; unmatched bases: 7. The CDR3 contains 15 residues. The CDR3 DNA is TGTGCCAGCAGCTCCCGGACAGGGGATGTTGAAAAACTGTTTTTT. Translated, it gives CASSSRTGDVEKLFF.

The chain recombines TRBV6-5 with TRBJ2-7, with TRBD1 matching 7 bases. Germline trimming cut 7 bases from V and 4 bases from J; bases unmatched to any gene: 7. The CDR3 is 13 amino acids. Per the germline V gene, CDR1 is MNHEY and CDR2 is SVGAGI. This CDR3 is CASTRGQPYEQYF. As DNA, the CDR3 is TGTGCCAGCACCAGGGGACAGCCGTACGAGCAGTACTTC.

V gene TRBV6-8 combines with J gene TRBJ2-3; TRBD2 matches at 13 bases. V gave up 6 bases and J gave up 5 bases; unmatched junction bases: 8. The CDR3 has 16 amino acids. Per germline, CDR1 MNHGY and CDR2 SAAAGT. Here the CDR3 DNA reads TGTGCCAGCAGCCCCGGACTAGCGGGAGAAGGAGATACGCAGTATTTT. Encoded protein: CASSPGLAGEGDTQYF.